This T cell receptor (beta chain) was captured in a study of T cell changes during pregnancy in multiple sclerosis. Only in-frame clones appear in the TCRdb table, and some are missing; sequencing was by immunoSEQ multiplex PCR. The sample consists of more than 75,000 clones, roughly 93% of them appearing once. The CDR3 is made up of 16 amino acids. Trimming took 1 base from V and 5 from J; bases not matched to a gene: 5. Germline-derived CDR1 and CDR2 are SGHNT and YENEEA. J is TRBJ2-1 and V is TRBV11-3; 10 bases agree with TRBD2. This specimen was peripheral blood, taken in the third trimester of pregnancy. This clonotype originated in a female donor with multiple sclerosis, enrolled in a pregnancy study. CDR3 region: CASSLALAGLNNEQFF. CDR3 in DNA: TGTGCCAGCAGCTTAGCACTAGCGGGGCTAAACAATGAGCAGTTCTTC.